Below are 26 T cell receptor beta chains sequenced from a single sample in a study of metastatic and nonmetastatic thyroid tumors. TCRdb reprocessed the PCR reads via MiXCR. The table shows just over 40,000 clones, with 11% occurring only once. Before thyroid surgery, none of the patients had received any treatment. The sequenced sample was blood. These receptor sequences come from a female donor with papillary thyroid cancer or a benign thyroid nodule (not recorded which). Some clones in this sample may be carry-over from other donors' samples.

This clone was observed at least ten times. The V and J genes are TRBV20-1 and TRBJ2-2, with 7 bases lining up with TRBD1. Germline values: CDR1 DFQATT, CDR2 SNEGSKA (reference sequence). The CDR3 covers 13 residues. J was trimmed by 5 bases and V by 5 bases; bases with no gene match: 5. Here the CDR3 DNA reads TGCAGTGCTCGCCTCAGGGGGACCGGGGAGCTGTTTTTT. This gives the protein CSARLRGTGELFF.

Worth noting for this clone: A junction end diverges from the germline sequence, so it may reflect a read error. This chain uses TRBV4-1 with TRBJ1-5; D uncertain. CDR1 and CDR2 from the germline V gene are MGHRA and YSYEKL. This CDR3 is 15 amino acids long. CDR3 residues: CASSQVGGVYHPQHF. DNA of the CDR3: TGCGCCAGCAGCCAAGTAGGAGGCGTTTATCATCCCCAGCACTTT.

The table lists this clone with a few counts. This could be a read error, since a much larger clone is one nucleotide away. Other DNA sequences in the same sample also yield this CDR3. The rearrangement joins TRBV25-1 to TRBJ1-2; 9 bases are a match to TRBD1. CDR1 is MGHDK and CDR2 is SYGVNS in the germline V gene. The CDR3 runs to 14 residues. Trimming took 3 bases from V and 5 from J; bases not matched to a gene: 4. As DNA, the CDR3 is TGTGCCAGCAGTGAGCCGGGACAGGGTTATGGCTACACCTTC. Protein: CASSEPGQGYGYTF.

This clone was detected ten times or more. The V and J genes are TRBV20-1 and TRBJ2-5; 7 bases match TRBD2. The CDR3 is made up of 13 amino acids. The germline V gene has CDR1 DFQATT and CDR2 SNEGSKA (reference sequence). V shed 6 bases and J 3 bases; nucleotides not matched to a gene: 7. The CDR3 here is CSARLAEKETQYF. CDR3 DNA sequence: TGCAGTGCAAGACTAGCTGAAAAAGAGACCCAGTACTTC.

This clone was recorded many times. V and J are TRBV5-1 and TRBJ2-3, with 11 bases identical to TRBD2. This CDR3 comprises 16 residues. After removal of 2 bases from V and 6 bases from J, the junction contained 8 bases not matched to a gene. Germline loops: CDR1 SGHRS, CDR2 YFSETQ. In DNA form, the CDR3 reads TGCGCCAGCAGCTTCCTGACTAGCGGGGCCAGGGATACGCAGTATTTT. Translation: CASSFLTSGARDTQYF.

This clone was observed at least ten times. V and J are TRBV6-5 and TRBJ2-6, with TRBD1 matching 8 bases. The germline CDR1 and CDR2 sequences are MNHEY and SVGAGI. This CDR3 contains 18 residues. V was pared by 7 bases and J by 0 bases, with 11 bases of the junction left unmatched. CDR3 loop: CASKRGGTGSSGANVLTF. DNA for the CDR3: TGTGCCAGCAAGAGAGGGGGGACAGGCAGCTCTGGGGCCAACGTCCTGACTTTC.

This clone has a count of ten or more. The gene calls are TRBV12-3 or TRBV12-4 and TRBJ2-2; a possible D gene is TRBD1 (5 bases). Trimming removed 3 bases at V and 2 bases at J, with 7 bases between. CDR3 length: 14 amino acids. The CDR3 reads CASSLQGNTGELFF. CDR3 DNA sequence: TGTGCCAGCAGTTTGCAGGGCAACACCGGGGAGCTGTTTTTT.

This clone was counted at least ten times. The chain has TRBV7-6 and TRBJ2-5; D not certain. V was cut by 1 base and J by 1 base, with 16 bases left in between. The length of the CDR3 is 17 residues. Germline V CDR1 and CDR2: SGHVS, FNYEAQ. The CDR3, as DNA: TGTGCCAGCAGCTTAGACCCTGGGGTAGGGATCCAAGAGACCCAGTACTTC. It encodes CASSLDPGVGIQETQYF.

The table lists this clone with a few counts. This sequence may be a read error, since a much larger clone differs from it by one base. Other DNA sequences of this sample code for an identical CDR3. The chain has TRBV19 and TRBJ2-2; 8 nucleotides match TRBD1. The germline V gene has CDR1 LNHDA and CDR2 SQIVND (reference sequence). The CDR3 loop spans 15 amino acids. After removal of 6 bases from V and 4 bases from J, the junction contained 7 bases not matched to a gene. CDR3 residues: CASSRTGTFTGELFF. The CDR3 nucleotides read TGTGCCAGTAGCAGGACAGGGACATTCACCGGGGAGCTGTTTTTT.

CDR3 sequence (DNA): TGTGCCAGCAGTGCACAGGGGGATGGTGAAGCTTTCTTT. Its protein is CASSAQGDGEAFF. V usage is TRBV6-1 and J usage is TRBJ1-1; 8 bases match TRBD1. Germline CDR1 reads MNHNS; CDR2 reads SASEGT. The CDR3 covers 13 residues. The ends lost 4 bases at V and 7 bases at J; junction bases unmatched: 5.

At least ten counts were recorded for this clone. The chain employs TRBV5-1 and TRBJ2-3, with D uncertain. This CDR3 contains 13 residues. Germline V lookup: CDR1 SGHRS, CDR2 YFSETQ. Trimming stripped 5 bases from V and 7 bases from J, with 14 bases between. CDR3 amino acids: CASSRWGFNTQYF. The CDR3 DNA reads TGCGCCAGCAGTCGGTGGGGTTTTAATACGCAGTATTTT.

This clone showed up many times. J is TRBJ2-7 and V is TRBV11-2; 7 bases fit TRBD2. V was clipped by 7 bases and J by 3 bases; unmatched bases: 12. This CDR3 region has 15 residues. Germline-derived CDR1 and CDR2 are SGHAT and FQNNGV. CDR3 region: CASTRSSGGFYEQYF. CDR3 coding DNA: TGTGCCAGCACCCGATCGTCGGGGGGATTCTACGAGCAGTACTTC. Combining the CDR3 with reference TRBV11-2 and TRBJ2-7 gives the whole variable domain EAGVAQSPRYKIIEKRQSVAFWCNPISGHATLYWYQQILGQGPKLLIQFQNNGVVDDSQLPKDRFSAERLKGVDSTLKIQPAKLEDSAVYLCASTRSSGGFYEQYFGPGTRLTVT.

This clone was counted ten times or more. The gene calls are TRBV4-2 and TRBJ1-5; a weak D match, TRBD1 (5 bases). Germline assignment: CDR1 LGHNA and CDR2 YNFKEQ. V dropped 4 bases and J dropped 0 bases, with 16 bases sitting between them. This CDR3 has 17 amino acids. This CDR3 is CASSPGGWGYSNQPQHF. The DNA of the CDR3 is TGTGCCAGCAGCCCGGGGGGATGGGGGTATAGCAATCAGCCCCAGCATTTT.

In its sample, this clone was seen many times. This chain uses TRBV9 with TRBJ1-3; no clear D. In germline, CDR1 is SGDLS, CDR2 YYNGEE. The V and J ends lost 0 bases and 3 bases respectively, with 7 bases between them. This CDR3 has 14 residues. CDR3 amino acids: CASSVDQIGNTIYF. CDR3 nucleotides: TGTGCCAGCAGCGTAGATCAGATTGGAAACACCATATATTTT.

This clone was counted many times. This chain joins TRBV12-3 or TRBV12-4 and TRBJ2-6; 7 bases fit TRBD1. With V trimmed by 3 bases and J by 0 bases, 14 bases remained unmatched. The CDR3 consists of 20 residues. In DNA form, the CDR3 reads TGTGCCAGCAGTTTTGTTTCCCCGGGACAGTCCCGCTCTGGGGCCAACGTCCTGACTTTC. Translation gives CASSFVSPGQSRSGANVLTF.

The sample holds a few counts of this clone. J is TRBJ2-7 and V is TRBV12-3 or TRBV12-4; D might be TRBD1 (6 bases). This CDR3 is built from 14 residues. The V and J ends lost 5 bases and 5 bases respectively, with 16 bases between them. The CDR3 sequence: CASSLRNRVHEQYF. For the CDR3, the DNA is TGTGCCAGCAGTCTCCGTAACAGGGTTCACGAGCAGTACTTC.

Ten or more counts support this clone. The chain's CDR3 is CSASVISGAAYEQYF. CDR3 bases: TGCAGTGCTAGTGTTATTAGCGGGGCGGCCTACGAGCAGTACTTC. The chain recombines TRBV20-1 with TRBJ2-7; TRBD2 aligns across 8 bases. With 3 bases clipped from V and 2 bases from J, the junction kept 9 bases outside the gene matches. Germline-derived CDR1 and CDR2 are DFQATT and SNEGSKA (reference sequence). The CDR3 sequence is 15 residues long.

This clone was counted many times. In the same sample, other DNA sequences code for this CDR3. The V gene is TRBV7-3, the J gene TRBJ1-1; D remains ambiguous. The V end lost 6 bases, the J end lost 1 base, and 9 bases lay between the germline ends. The CDR3 is 13 residues long. The V gene's germline CDR1 is SGHTA and CDR2 FQGTGA. The CDR3 coding sequence is TGTGCCAGCAGTTACCGGGCGAACACTGAAGCTTTCTTT. Its protein is CASSYRANTEAFF.

About this clone itself: A much larger clone lies one base from this, so it may be a read error. Other DNA sequences in this specimen translate into the identical CDR3. The chain employs TRBV10-3 and TRBJ1-1, with D uncertain. CDR3 length: 15 residues. Germline V gene lookup returns CDR1 ENHRY and CDR2 SYGVKD. The V gene lost 10 bases and the J gene lost 5 bases, with 23 bases spanning the gap. The CDR3 nucleotides read TGTGCCACCGCAGTGGAGGGTCAAGGAGGAACTGAAGCTTTCTTT. Its protein product is CATAVEGQGGTEAFF.

Many counts were recorded for this clone. The V and J genes are TRBV6-1 and TRBJ1-1; no definite D call. V lost 7 bases and J lost 6, with 15 bases in between. CDR3 length: 13 residues. The germline V gene has CDR1 MNHNS and CDR2 SASEGT. CDR3 nucleotides: TGTGCCAGCACCAATCCGGGGAGCGCTGAAGCTTTCTTT. It is translated as CASTNPGSAEAFF.

The table lists this clone with many counts. This chain connects TRBV24-1 to TRBJ2-1; 14 bases are a match to TRBD2. Trimming removed 3 bases from V and 8 bases from J; junction bases left unmatched: 5. Germline V CDR1 and CDR2: KGHDR, SFDVKD. The CDR3 is 16 residues long. The CDR3 nucleotides read TGTGCCACCAGTGATCCGACTAGCGGGAGGGGGGATGAGCAGTTCTTC. Translated, it gives CATSDPTSGRGDEQFF.

The rearrangement uses TRBV6-5 and TRBJ2-7, with 7 bases identical to TRBD2. CDR3 size: 14 residues. Germline V gene sequence: CDR1 MNHEY, CDR2 SVGAGI. The J segment lost 3 bases and the V segment lost 2 bases, leaving 4 bases of the junction unmatched. The CDR3: CASSYGGEFYEQYF. CDR3 sequence (DNA): TGTGCCAGCAGTTACGGGGGGGAATTCTACGAGCAGTACTTC.

This clone came up many times. The chain combines TRBV18 with TRBJ2-7; 8 nucleotides match TRBD1. The germline CDR1 and CDR2 sequences are KGHSH and LQKENI. V was clipped by 2 bases and J by 6 bases; unmatched bases: 0. The CDR3 length is 12 residues. As DNA, the CDR3 is TGTGCCAGCTCACCAACAGGGGGCGAGCAGTACTTC. This encodes CASSPTGGEQYF.

This clone has at least ten counts. This chain links TRBV20-1 with TRBJ1-3; D gene unclear. Germline CDR1 and CDR2: DFQATT and SNEGSKA (reference sequence). V was trimmed by 1 base and J by 2 bases, leaving 9 bases between them. The CDR3 has 14 amino acids. CDR3 nucleotides: TGCAGTGCTAGAGGGTCGGGAGCTGGAAACACCATATATTTT. It yields the protein CSARGSGAGNTIYF.

The sample holds many counts of this clone. The V and J genes are TRBV12-3 or TRBV12-4 and TRBJ1-2; D possibly corresponds to TRBD1 (5 bases). The V gene lost 6 bases and the J gene lost 5 bases, with 13 bases spanning the gap. This CDR3 is 13 amino acids long. CDR3 bases: TGTGCCAGCAGCCTTACCAGGGAGTATGGCTACACCTTC. This encodes CASSLTREYGYTF.

This clone was recorded many times. The chain combines TRBV29-1 with TRBJ2-7; 15 bases match TRBD2. This CDR3 contains 17 residues. Unmatched junction bases numbered 8, after V lost 5 bases and J lost 0 bases. Germline loops: CDR1 SQVTM, CDR2 ANQGSEA. The CDR3: CSVRTSGRALSSYEQYF. The CDR3, as DNA: TGCAGCGTTCGGACTAGCGGGAGGGCCCTGAGCTCCTACGAGCAGTACTTC.